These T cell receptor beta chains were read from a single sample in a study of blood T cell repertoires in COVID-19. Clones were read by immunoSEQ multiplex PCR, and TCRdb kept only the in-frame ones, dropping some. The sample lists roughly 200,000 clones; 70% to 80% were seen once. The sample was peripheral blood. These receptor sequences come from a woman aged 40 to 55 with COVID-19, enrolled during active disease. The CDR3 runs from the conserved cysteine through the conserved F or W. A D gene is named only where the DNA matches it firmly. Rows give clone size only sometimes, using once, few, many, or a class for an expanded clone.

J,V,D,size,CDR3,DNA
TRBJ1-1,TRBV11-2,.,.,CASSLGGDTEAFF,TGTGCCAGCAGCTTGGGGGGAGACACTGAAGCTTTCTTT
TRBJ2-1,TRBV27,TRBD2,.,CASSLDGGRSIYNEQFF,TGTGCCAGCAGTTTAGACGGCGGGAGGTCGATCTACAATGAGCAGTTCTTC
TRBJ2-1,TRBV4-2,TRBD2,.,CASSQDPASGGLYNEQFF,TGTGCCAGCAGCCAAGACCCGGCTAGCGGGGGACTCTACAATGAGCAGTTCTTC
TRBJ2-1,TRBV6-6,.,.,CASSYSGGVYNEQFF,TGTGCCAGCAGTTACTCCGGCGGGGTATACAATGAGCAGTTCTTC
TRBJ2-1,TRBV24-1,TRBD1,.,CATSDSDRVVNNEQFF,TGTGCCACCAGTGATTCCGACAGGGTAGTGAACAATGAGCAGTTCTTC
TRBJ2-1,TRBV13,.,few,CASSPRTAYNEQFF,TGTGCCAGCAGCCCGCGGACTGCTTACAATGAGCAGTTCTTC
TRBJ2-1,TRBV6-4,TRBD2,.,CASSEGWGGLNEQFF,TGTGCCAGCAGTGAAGGGTGGGGGGGTTTGAATGAGCAGTTCTTC
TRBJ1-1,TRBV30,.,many,CAWSVIQGENTEAFF,TGTGCCTGGAGTGTAATCCAGGGTGAGAACACTGAAGCTTTCTTT
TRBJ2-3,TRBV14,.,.,CASSQVPQGQYF,TGTGCCAGCAGCCAAGTACCCCAGGGGCAGTATTTT
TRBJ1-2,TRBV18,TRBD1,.,CASSPAPGTGYGYTF,TGTGCCAGCTCACCAGCTCCCGGGACAGGGTATGGCTACACCTTC
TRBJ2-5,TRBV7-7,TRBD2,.,CASSPGLAGGQETQYF,TGTGCCAGCAGCCCGGGACTAGCGGGAGGGCAAGAGACCCAGTACTTC
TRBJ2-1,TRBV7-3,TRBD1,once,CASSPRGGQGEQFF,TGTGCCAGCAGCCCCCGCGGGGGACAGGGCGAGCAGTTCTTC
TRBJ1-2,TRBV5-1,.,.,CASSPPGHRTLYGYTF,TGCGCCAGCAGCCCGCCGGGACACAGGACTCTATATGGCTACACCTTC
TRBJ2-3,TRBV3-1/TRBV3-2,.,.,CASSPGWVDTQYF,TGTGCCAGCAGCCCGGGATGGGTGGATACGCAGTATTTT
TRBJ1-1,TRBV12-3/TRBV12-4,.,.,CASRRGSYTEAFF,TGTGCCAGCAGGCGGGGCTCATACACTGAAGCTTTCTTT
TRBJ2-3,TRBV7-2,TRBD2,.,CASSFQRTSGAVDTQYF,TGTGCCAGCAGCTTTCAACGGACTAGCGGGGCCGTAGATACGCAGTATTTT
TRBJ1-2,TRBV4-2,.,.,CASGLGTPTNYGYTF,TGTGCCAGCGGGCTGGGGACTCCCACTAACTATGGCTACACCTTC
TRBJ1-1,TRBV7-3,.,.,CASSLSGGQGREAFF,TGTGCCAGCAGCTTATCAGGAGGGCAGGGAAGAGAAGCTTTCTTT
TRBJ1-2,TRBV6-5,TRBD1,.,CASSWGTGGDYGYTF,TGTGCCAGCAGTTGGGGGACAGGGGGCGACTATGGCTACACCTTC
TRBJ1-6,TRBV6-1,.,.,CASSEANRNNSPLHF,TGTGCCAGCAGTGAAGCGAACAGGAATAATTCACCCCTCCACTTT
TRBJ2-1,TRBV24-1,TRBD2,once,CATSDSSGRAYNEQFF,TGTGCCACCAGTGACTCTAGCGGGAGGGCCTACAATGAGCAGTTCTTC
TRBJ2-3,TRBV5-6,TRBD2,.,CASSFPRLSTSGGEDTQYF,TGTGCCAGCAGCTTTCCTCGCCTTTCTACTAGCGGGGGGGAGGATACGCAGTATTTT
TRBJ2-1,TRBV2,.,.,CASSDTGDNEQFF,TGTGCCAGCAGTGATACGGGAGACAATGAGCAGTTCTTC
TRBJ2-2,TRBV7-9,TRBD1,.,CARTGTGNTGELFF,TGTGCCAGAACCGGGACAGGAAACACCGGGGAGCTGTTTTTT
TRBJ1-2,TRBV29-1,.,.,CSGSVGYGYTF,TGCAGCGGGAGCGTTGGCTATGGCTACACCTTC
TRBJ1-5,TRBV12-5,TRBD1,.,CASGMSWDRGRSQPQHF,TGTGCTAGTGGAATGTCGTGGGACAGGGGGCGATCTCAGCCCCAGCATTTT
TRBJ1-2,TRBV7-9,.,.,CASSLEGFAGNVFAYTF,TGTGCCAGCAGCTTAGAAGGTTTCGCAGGGAACGTTTTTGCCTACACCTTC
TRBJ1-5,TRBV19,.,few,CASSAQEGSNQPQHF,TGTGCCAGTAGTGCACAGGAGGGCAGCAATCAGCCCCAGCATTTT
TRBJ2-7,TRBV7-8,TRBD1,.,CASSLTSGTGVQYF,TGTGCCAGCAGCTTAACATCCGGGACAGGGGTGCAGTACTTC
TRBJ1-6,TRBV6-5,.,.,CASTAGWGGNSPLHF,TGTGCCAGCACAGCGGGGTGGGGAGGTAATTCACCCCTCCACTTT
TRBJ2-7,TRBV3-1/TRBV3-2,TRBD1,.,CASSLTGTVKF,TGTGCCAGCAGCCTTACCGGGACAGTGAAGTTC
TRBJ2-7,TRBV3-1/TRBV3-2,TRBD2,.,CASSQDLGLAGPKRDEQYF,TGTGCCAGCAGCCAAGATCTTGGACTAGCGGGGCCCAAGAGGGACGAGCAGTACTTC
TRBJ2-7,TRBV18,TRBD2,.,CASSPTSGGFYEQYF,TGTGCCAGCTCACCGACTAGCGGGGGTTTTTACGAGCAGTACTTC
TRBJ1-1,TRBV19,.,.,CASSPIDRVNTEAFF,TGTGCCAGTAGCCCTATAGACAGAGTGAACACTGAAGCTTTCTTT
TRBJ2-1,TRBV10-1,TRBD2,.,CASRSSGRDEQFF,TGCGCCAGCCGTAGTAGCGGGAGAGATGAGCAGTTCTTC
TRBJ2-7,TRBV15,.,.,CATSRVRGRAYEQYF,TGTGCCACCAGCAGGGTGAGGGGGAGAGCGTACGAGCAGTACTTC
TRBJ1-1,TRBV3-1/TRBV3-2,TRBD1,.,CASSQPTGPTEAFF,TGTGCCAGCAGCCAACCGACAGGGCCCACTGAAGCTTTCTTT
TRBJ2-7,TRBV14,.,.,CASSLLVRGSYEQYF,TGTGCCAGCAGCCTGCTAGTCAGGGGCTCCTACGAGCAGTACTTC
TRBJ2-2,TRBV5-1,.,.,CASSLEAGGTGELFF,TGCGCCAGCAGCTTGGAGGCAGGTGGGACCGGGGAGCTGTTTTTT
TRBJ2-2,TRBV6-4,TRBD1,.,CASRGTGDTGELFF,TGTGCCAGCAGAGGGACAGGGGACACCGGGGAGCTGTTTTTT
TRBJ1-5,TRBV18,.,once,CASSPPNSHSNQPQHF,TGTGCCAGCTCACCACCGAACAGCCATAGCAATCAGCCCCAGCATTTT
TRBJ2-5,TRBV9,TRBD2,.,CASSVGGGRTQYF,TGTGCCAGCAGCGTAGGGGGGGGTCGGACCCAGTACTTC
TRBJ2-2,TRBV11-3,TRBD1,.,CASSLAGTGRNGELFF,TGTGCCAGCAGCTTAGCCGGGACAGGGCGAAACGGGGAGCTGTTTTTT
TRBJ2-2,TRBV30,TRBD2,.,CAWTLGGGSTGELFF,TGTGCCTGGACCCTGGGGGGAGGGAGCACCGGGGAGCTGTTTTTT
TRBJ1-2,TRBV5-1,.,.,CASSLDTTAYGYTF,TGCGCCAGCAGCTTGGACACTACCGCCTATGGCTACACCTTC
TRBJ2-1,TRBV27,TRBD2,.,CASSLRASGSINEQFF,TGTGCCAGCAGTTTAAGGGCTAGCGGGAGTATCAATGAGCAGTTCTTC
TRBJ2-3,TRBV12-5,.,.,CASGPLAEPPSTDTQYF,TGTGCTAGTGGTCCGCTAGCCGAACCCCCTAGCACAGATACGCAGTATTTT
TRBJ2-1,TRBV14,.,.,CASKLSGYYNEQFF,TGTGCCAGCAAGCTCAGCGGTTATTACAATGAGCAGTTCTTC
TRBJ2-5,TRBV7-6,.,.,CASSRGTVQETQYF,TGTGCCAGCAGCCGGGGGACGGTCCAAGAGACCCAGTACTTC
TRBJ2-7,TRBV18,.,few,CASSPQEGAYEQYF,TGTGCCAGCTCACCACAGGAAGGGGCCTACGAGCAGTACTTC